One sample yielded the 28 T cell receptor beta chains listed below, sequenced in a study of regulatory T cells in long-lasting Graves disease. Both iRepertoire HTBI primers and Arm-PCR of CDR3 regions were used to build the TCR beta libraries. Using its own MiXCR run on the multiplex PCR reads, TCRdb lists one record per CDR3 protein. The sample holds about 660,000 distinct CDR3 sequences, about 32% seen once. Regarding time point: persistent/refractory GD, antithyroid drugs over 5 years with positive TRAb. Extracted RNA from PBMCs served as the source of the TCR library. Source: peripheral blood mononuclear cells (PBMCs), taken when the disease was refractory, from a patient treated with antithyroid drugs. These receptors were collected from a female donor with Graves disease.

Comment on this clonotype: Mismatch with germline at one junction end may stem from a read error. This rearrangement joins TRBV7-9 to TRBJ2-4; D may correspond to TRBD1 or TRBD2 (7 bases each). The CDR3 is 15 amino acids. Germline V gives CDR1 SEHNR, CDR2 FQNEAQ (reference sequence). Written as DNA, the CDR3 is TGTGCCAGCAGCGCGCAGGGGGGGCTAGCGAACATTCGGTACTTC. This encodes CASSAQGGLANIRYF.

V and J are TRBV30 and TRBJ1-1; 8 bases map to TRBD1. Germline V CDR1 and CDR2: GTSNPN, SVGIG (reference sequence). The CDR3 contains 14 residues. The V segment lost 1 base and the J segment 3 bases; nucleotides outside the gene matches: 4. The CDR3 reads CAWSAVQGDTEAFF. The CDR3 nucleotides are TGTGCCTGGAGTGCTGTACAGGGGGACACTGAAGCTTTCTTT.

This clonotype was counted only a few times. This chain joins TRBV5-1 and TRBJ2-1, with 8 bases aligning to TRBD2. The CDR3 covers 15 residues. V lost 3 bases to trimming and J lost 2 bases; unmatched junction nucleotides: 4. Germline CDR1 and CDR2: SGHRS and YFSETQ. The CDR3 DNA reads TGCGCCAGCAGCTCGCTAGCGGGTGCCTACAATGAGCAGTTCTTC. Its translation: CASSSLAGAYNEQFF. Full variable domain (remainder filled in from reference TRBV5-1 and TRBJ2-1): KAGVTQTPRYLIKTRGQQVTLSCSPISGHRSVSWYQQTPGQGLQFLFEYFSETQRNKGNFPGRFSGRQFSNSRSEMNVSTLELGDSALYLCASSSLAGAYNEQFFGPGTRLTVL.

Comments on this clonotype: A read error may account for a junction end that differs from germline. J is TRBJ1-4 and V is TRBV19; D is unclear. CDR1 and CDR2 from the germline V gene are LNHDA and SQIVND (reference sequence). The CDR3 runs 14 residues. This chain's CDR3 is CASQTAATNEKLVF. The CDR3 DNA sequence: TGTGCCAGCCAAACAGCAGCAACTAATGAAAAACTGGTTTTT. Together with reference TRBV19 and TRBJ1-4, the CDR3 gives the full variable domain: DGGITQSPKYLFRKEGQNVTLSCEQNLNHDAMYWYRQDPGQGLRLIYYSQIVNDFQKGDIAEGYSVSREKKESFPLTVTSAQKNPTAFYLCASQTAATNEKLVFGSGTQLSVL.

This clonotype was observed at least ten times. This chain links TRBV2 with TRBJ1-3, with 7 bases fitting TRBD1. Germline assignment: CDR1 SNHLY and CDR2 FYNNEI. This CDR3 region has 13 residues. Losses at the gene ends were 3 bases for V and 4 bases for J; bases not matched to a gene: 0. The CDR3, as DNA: TGTGCCAGCAGTGAGGACAGGGGAAACACCATATATTTT. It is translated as CASSEDRGNTIYF.

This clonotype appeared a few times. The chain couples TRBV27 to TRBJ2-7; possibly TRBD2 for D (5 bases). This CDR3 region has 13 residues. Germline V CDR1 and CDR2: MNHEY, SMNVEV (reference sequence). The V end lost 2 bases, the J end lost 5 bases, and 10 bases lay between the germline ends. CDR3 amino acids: CASSLASFHEQYF. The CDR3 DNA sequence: TGTGCCAGCAGTTTAGCTAGCTTCCACGAGCAGTACTTC.

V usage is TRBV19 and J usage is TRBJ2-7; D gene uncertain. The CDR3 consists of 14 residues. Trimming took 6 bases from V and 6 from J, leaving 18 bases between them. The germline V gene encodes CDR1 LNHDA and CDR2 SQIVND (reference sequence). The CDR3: CASRKGETRVEQYF. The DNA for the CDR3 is TGTGCCAGTAGGAAAGGAGAAACCCGGGTCGAGCAGTACTTC.

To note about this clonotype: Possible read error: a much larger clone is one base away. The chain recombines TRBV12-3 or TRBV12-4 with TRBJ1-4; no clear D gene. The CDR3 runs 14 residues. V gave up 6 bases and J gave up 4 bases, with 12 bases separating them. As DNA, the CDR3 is TGTGCCAGCAGACATCGGGGAGATAATGAAAAACTGTTTTTT. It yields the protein CASRHRGDNEKLFF.

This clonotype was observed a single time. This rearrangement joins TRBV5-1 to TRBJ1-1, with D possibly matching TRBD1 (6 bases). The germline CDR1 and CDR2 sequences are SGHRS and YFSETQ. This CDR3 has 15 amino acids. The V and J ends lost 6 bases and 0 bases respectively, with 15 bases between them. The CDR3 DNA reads TGCGCCAGCATGCTGGAGGGACATTTGAACACTGAAGCTTTCTTT. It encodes CASMLEGHLNTEAFF.

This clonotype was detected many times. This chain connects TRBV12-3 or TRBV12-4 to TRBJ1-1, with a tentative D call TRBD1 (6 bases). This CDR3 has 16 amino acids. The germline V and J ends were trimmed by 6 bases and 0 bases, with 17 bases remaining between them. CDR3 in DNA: TGTGCCAGCAGGCCGCCCCGGACAGAAATGAACACTGAAGCTTTCTTT. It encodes CASRPPRTEMNTEAFF.

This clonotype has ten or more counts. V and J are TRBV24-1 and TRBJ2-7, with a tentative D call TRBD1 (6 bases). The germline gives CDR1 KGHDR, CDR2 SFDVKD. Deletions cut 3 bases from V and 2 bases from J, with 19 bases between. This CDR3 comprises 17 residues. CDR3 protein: CATSDKEETGTPYEQYF. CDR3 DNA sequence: TGTGCCACCAGTGATAAAGAGGAGACAGGTACCCCCTACGAGCAGTACTTC.

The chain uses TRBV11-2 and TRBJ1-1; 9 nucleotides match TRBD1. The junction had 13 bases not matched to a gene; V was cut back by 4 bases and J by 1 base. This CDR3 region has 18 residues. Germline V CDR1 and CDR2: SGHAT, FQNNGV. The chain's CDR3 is CASSYNLEGTGWNTEAFF. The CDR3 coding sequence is TGTGCCAGCAGCTACAATTTAGAAGGGACAGGGTGGAACACTGAAGCTTTCTTT. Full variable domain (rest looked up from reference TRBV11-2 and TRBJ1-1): EAGVAQSPRYKIIEKRQSVAFWCNPISGHATLYWYQQILGQGPKLLIQFQNNGVVDDSQLPKDRFSAERLKGVDSTLKIQPAKLEDSAVYLCASSYNLEGTGWNTEAFFGQGTRLTVV.

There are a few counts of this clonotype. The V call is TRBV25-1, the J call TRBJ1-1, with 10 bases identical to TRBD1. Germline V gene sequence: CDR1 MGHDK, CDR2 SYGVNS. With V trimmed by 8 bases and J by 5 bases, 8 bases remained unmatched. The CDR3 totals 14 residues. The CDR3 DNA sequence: TGTGCCAGCGCCCGACAGGGGGCAAAAACTGAAGCTTTCTTT. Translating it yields CASARQGAKTEAFF.

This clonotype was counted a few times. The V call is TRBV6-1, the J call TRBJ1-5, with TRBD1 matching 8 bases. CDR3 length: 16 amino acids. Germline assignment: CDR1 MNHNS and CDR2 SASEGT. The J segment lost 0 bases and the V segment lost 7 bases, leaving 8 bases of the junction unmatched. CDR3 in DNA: TGTGCCAGCAAGCGGACAGGGCCCTATAGCAATCAGCCCCAGCATTTT. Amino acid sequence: CASKRTGPYSNQPQHF.

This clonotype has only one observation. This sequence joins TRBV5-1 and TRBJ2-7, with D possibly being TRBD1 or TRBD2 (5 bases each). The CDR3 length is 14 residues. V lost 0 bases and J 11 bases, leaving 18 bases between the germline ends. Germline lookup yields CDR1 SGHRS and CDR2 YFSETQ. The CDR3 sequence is CASSLEGRGDGEYF. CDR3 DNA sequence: TGCGCCAGCAGCTTGGAAGGCCGGGGCGATGGAGAGTACTTC. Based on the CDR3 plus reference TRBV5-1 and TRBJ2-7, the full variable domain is KAGVTQTPRYLIKTRGQQVTLSCSPISGHRSVSWYQQTPGQGLQFLFEYFSETQRNKGNFPGRFSGRQFSNSRSEMNVSTLELGDSALYLCASSLEGRGDGEYFGPGTRLTVT.

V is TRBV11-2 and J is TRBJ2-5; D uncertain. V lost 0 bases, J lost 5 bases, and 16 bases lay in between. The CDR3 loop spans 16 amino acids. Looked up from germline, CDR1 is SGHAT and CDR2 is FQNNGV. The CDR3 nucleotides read TGTGCCAGCAGCTTAGATTTCCCCTCCCGTGGGGAGACCCAGTACTTC. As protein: CASSLDFPSRGETQYF. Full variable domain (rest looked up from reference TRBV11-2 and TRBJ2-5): EAGVAQSPRYKIIEKRQSVAFWCNPISGHATLYWYQQILGQGPKLLIQFQNNGVVDDSQLPKDRFSAERLKGVDSTLKIQPAKLEDSAVYLCASSLDFPSRGETQYFGPGTRLLVL.

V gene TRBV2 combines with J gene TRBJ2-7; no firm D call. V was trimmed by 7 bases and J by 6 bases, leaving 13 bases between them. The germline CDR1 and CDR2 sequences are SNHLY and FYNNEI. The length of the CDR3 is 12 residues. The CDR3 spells CASITSESEQYF. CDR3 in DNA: TGTGCCAGCATCACGTCGGAGTCCGAGCAGTACTTC.

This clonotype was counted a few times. The CDR3 coding sequence is TGCAGCGTTGGACAGGGCCTTTGGTACGAGCAGTACTTC. This translates into CSVGQGLWYEQYF. The V call is TRBV29-1, the J call TRBJ2-7, with 7 bases fitting TRBD1. V lost 4 bases to trimming and J lost 4 bases; unmatched junction nucleotides: 7. The CDR3 has 13 amino acids. The germline CDR1 and CDR2 sequences are SQVTM and ANQGSEA.

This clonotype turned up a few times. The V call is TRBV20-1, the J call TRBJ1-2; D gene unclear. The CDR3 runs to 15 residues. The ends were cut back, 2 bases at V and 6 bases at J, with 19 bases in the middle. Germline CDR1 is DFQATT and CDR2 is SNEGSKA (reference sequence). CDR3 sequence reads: CSARPSERVGNGYTF. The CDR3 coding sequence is TGCAGTGCTAGACCCTCCGAACGAGTAGGAAATGGCTACACCTTC.

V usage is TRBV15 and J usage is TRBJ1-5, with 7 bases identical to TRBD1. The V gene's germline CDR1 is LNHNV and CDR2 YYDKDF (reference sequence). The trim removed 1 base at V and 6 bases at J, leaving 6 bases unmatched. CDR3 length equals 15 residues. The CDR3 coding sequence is TGTGCCACCAGCAGAGTTAATACAGGGGCTCAGCCCCAGCATTTT. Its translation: CATSRVNTGAQPQHF.

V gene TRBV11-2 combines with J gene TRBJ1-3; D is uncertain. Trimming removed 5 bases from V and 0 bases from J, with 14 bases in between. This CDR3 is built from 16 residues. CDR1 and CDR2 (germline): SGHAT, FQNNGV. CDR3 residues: CASSPGIGGSGNTIYF. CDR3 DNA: TGTGCCAGCAGCCCCGGCATCGGAGGCTCTGGAAACACCATATATTTT.

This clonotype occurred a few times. The CDR3 coding sequence is TGTGCCAGCAGTAACGAGGGGGGGGAGCTGTTTTTT. Protein: CASSNEGGELFF. The V gene is TRBV2, the J gene TRBJ2-2, with D possibly called TRBD1 or TRBD2 (5 bases each). This CDR3 contains 12 residues. V was trimmed by 5 bases and J by 8 bases, leaving 9 bases between them. Germline CDR1 SNHLY, CDR2 FYNNEI.

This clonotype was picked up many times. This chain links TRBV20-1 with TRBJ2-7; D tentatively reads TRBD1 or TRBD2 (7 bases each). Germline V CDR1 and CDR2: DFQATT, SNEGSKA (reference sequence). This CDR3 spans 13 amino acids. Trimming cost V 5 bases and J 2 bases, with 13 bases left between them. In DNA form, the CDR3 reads TGCAGTGCTTTCGGGGGGACAGCCTACGAGCAGTACTTC. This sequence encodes CSAFGGTAYEQYF.

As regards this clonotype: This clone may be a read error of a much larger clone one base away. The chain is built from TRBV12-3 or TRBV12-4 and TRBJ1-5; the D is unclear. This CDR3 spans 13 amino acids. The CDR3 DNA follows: TGTGCCAGCGGTGAGGCCGGCAATCAGCCCCCGCATTTT. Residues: CASGEAGNQPPHF.

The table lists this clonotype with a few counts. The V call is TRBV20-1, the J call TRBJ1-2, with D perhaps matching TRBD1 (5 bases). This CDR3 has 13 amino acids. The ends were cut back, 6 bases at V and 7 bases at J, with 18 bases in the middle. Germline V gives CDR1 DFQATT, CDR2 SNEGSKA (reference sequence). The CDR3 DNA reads TGCAGTGCCGGGATCCGGGACGGACGTGGCTACACCTTC. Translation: CSAGIRDGRGYTF.

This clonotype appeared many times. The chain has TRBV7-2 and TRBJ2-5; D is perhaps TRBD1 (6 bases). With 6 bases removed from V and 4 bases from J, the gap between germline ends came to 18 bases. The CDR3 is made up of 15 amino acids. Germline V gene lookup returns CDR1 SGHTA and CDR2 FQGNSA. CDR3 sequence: CASRAGTRGAETQYF. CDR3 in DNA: TGTGCCAGCAGAGCCGGGACCAGGGGAGCAGAGACCCAGTACTTC.

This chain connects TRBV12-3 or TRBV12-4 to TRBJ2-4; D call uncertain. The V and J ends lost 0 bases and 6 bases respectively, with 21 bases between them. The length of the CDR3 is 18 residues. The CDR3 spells CASSLADSAAPHRNIQYF. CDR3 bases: TGTGCCAGCAGTTTAGCAGATTCGGCGGCCCCGCATCGAAACATTCAGTACTTC.

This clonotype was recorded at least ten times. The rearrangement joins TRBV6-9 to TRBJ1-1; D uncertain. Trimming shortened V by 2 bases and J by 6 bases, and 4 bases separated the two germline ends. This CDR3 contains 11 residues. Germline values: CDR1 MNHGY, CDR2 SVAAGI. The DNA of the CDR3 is TGTGCCAGCAGTTATCGCGCTGAAGCTTTCTTT. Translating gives CASSYRAEAFF.